This TCR beta chain was retrieved from a study of blood T cell repertoires in COVID-19. Some clones are missing from TCRdb's copy, which holds only in-frame ones; the method was immunoSEQ multiplex PCR. In the table there are 400,000 to 450,000 clones, roughly 88% of which are singletons. Germline V CDR1 and CDR2: SNHLY, FYNNEI. The CDR3 totals 13 residues. Trimming pared 10 bases from V and 8 bases from J, leaving 20 bases between. The sequencing sample was made of peripheral blood. The TCR originated in a woman between 45 and 60 years old with COVID-19, enrolled during active disease. This sequence joins TRBV2 and TRBJ1-2, with a weak D call TRBD1 (6 bases). CDR3 protein: CATPPPRGLGYTF. DNA of the CDR3: TGTGCCACTCCCCCCCCGCGGGGGCTGGGCTACACCTTC. Drawing the rest from reference TRBV2 and TRBJ1-2, the complete variable domain is EPEVTQTPSHQVTQMGQEVILRCVPISNHLYFYWYRQILGQKVEFLVSFYNNEISEKSEIFDDQFSVERPDGSNFTLKIRSTKLEDSAMYFCATPPPRGLGYTFGSGTRLTVV.